The T cell receptor beta chain described here comes from a study of cytomegalovirus exposure and HLA in healthy donors. 13 Jbeta primers and 60 Vbeta primers were used for the PCR. The assay was immunoSEQ multiplex PCR, and TCRdb's table has in-frame clones only and misses some. The sample gives 100,000 to 120,000 clones, 70% to 85% of which show up once; about 4.2% is in the top ten. This clone was counted only a few times. Its antigen is undetermined. Study-level points and caveats: Excluded: some indistinguishable V segments such as TRBV6-2 and TRBV6-3.

Trimming removed 0 bases from V and 0 bases from J; junction bases left unmatched: 3. The CDR3 sequence is 16 residues long. Germline assignment: CDR1 SGHRS and CDR2 YFSETQ. V usage is TRBV5-1 and J usage is TRBJ2-3; 8 nucleotides match TRBD2. Sequencing used PBMCs. This sequence originates from a woman in her thirties or forties in good health and CMV-seropositive. CDR3 sequence (DNA): TGCGCCAGCAGCTTGGTTGCTAGCGGGAGCACAGATACGCAGTATTTT. Translated: CASSLVASGSTDTQYF. Based on the CDR3 plus reference TRBV5-1 and TRBJ2-3, the full variable domain is KAGVTQTPRYLIKTRGQQVTLSCSPISGHRSVSWYQQTPGQGLQFLFEYFSETQRNKGNFPGRFSGRQFSNSRSEMNVSTLELGDSALYLCASSLVASGSTDTQYFGPGTRLTVL.